These 11 T cell receptor beta chains originate from one sample sequenced in a study of blood T cell repertoires in COVID-19. Sequencing used immunoSEQ multiplex PCR; TCRdb keeps in-frame clones, though not all of them. Of roughly 120,000 clones in the sample, approximately 85% were seen once. Material: peripheral blood. Receptors originate from a woman of 80 years or more with COVID-19, enrolled during active disease.

The chain combines TRBV6-5 with TRBJ2-5, with 10 bases fitting TRBD2. V was pared by 6 bases and J by 7 bases, with 8 bases of the junction left unmatched. Germline assignment: CDR1 MNHEY and CDR2 SVGAGI. CDR3 length: 14 residues. CDR3 bases: TGTGCCAGCAGGGTAGCGGGAGGTGGGGGGACCCAGTACTTC. Its protein product is CASRVAGGGGTQYF.

The chain employs TRBV30 and TRBJ2-5; TRBD1 matches at 7 bases. CDR3 length equals 13 residues. J lost 4 bases, V lost 0 bases, and 2 bases had no gene match. Germline CDR1 GTSNPN, CDR2 SVGIG (reference sequence). In DNA, the CDR3 is TGTGCCTGGAGTGTACAGGGGCGAGAGACCCAGTACTTC. This gives the protein CAWSVQGRETQYF.

This chain uses TRBV10-3 with TRBJ2-7, with a possible D match to TRBD1 (6 bases). CDR3 length: 13 residues. Germline V CDR1 and CDR2: ENHRY, SYGVKD. V shed 7 bases and J shed 4 bases, with 14 bases lying between them. The CDR3 is CAIKTGGFYEQYF. The CDR3 DNA follows: TGTGCCATCAAGACAGGCGGATTTTACGAGCAGTACTTC.

The chain links TRBV7-2 to TRBJ1-6, with 8 positions matching TRBD1. The CDR3 runs 15 residues. Trimming at V came to 5 bases and at J to 10 bases, leaving 10 bases not matched to a gene. The germline gives CDR1 SGHTA, CDR2 FQGNSA. Here the CDR3 reads CASSLTGQGGSPLHF. The CDR3 coding sequence is TGTGCCAGCAGCCTCACCGGACAGGGAGGGTCACCCCTCCACTTT.

This clone was counted a few times. This chain joins TRBV15 and TRBJ2-3; the match to TRBD1 covers 7 bases. Losses at the gene ends were 9 bases for V and 4 bases for J; bases not matched to a gene: 13. There are 15 residues in the CDR3. Germline V gives CDR1 LNHNV, CDR2 YYDKDF (reference sequence). CDR3: CATAYSGTAPDTQYF. CDR3 in DNA: TGTGCCACGGCCTATTCCGGGACAGCTCCAGATACGCAGTATTTT.

The chain links TRBV5-1 to TRBJ1-1, with a weak D call TRBD1 (5 bases). Trimming removed 0 bases at V and 0 bases at J, with 9 bases between. The CDR3 is made up of 15 amino acids. Germline values: CDR1 SGHRS, CDR2 YFSETQ. In DNA form, the CDR3 reads TGCGCCAGCAGCTTGGATGCAGGGCTGAACACTGAAGCTTTCTTT. Its protein product is CASSLDAGLNTEAFF. Variable domain in full (rest from reference TRBV5-1 and TRBJ1-1): KAGVTQTPRYLIKTRGQQVTLSCSPISGHRSVSWYQQTPGQGLQFLFEYFSETQRNKGNFPGRFSGRQFSNSRSEMNVSTLELGDSALYLCASSLDAGLNTEAFFGQGTRLTVV.

The V and J genes are TRBV4-3 and TRBJ2-1; the D gene is possibly TRBD2 (5 bases). Germline V gene sequence: CDR1 LGHNA, CDR2 YSLEER. Between the trimmed V and J ends, which lost 4 bases and 2 bases, there was a span of 9 bases. The CDR3 is made up of 14 amino acids. The CDR3, as DNA: TGCGCCAGCAGCCTAGCGAGTACCTACAATGAGCAGTTCTTC. Encoded protein: CASSLASTYNEQFF.

This chain connects TRBV9 to TRBJ2-3; TRBD2 matches at 9 bases. This CDR3 has 17 amino acids. Germline assignment: CDR1 SGDLS and CDR2 YYNGEE. The trim removed 0 bases at V and 2 bases at J, leaving 7 bases unmatched. The CDR3 loop is CASSVEGTSPLTDTQYF. CDR3 sequence (DNA): TGTGCCAGCAGCGTAGAAGGGACTAGCCCCCTCACAGATACGCAGTATTTT.

The genes are TRBV6-2 or TRBV6-3 and TRBJ2-1; the D gene is possibly TRBD2 (6 bases). Per the germline V gene, CDR1 is MNHEY and CDR2 is SVGEGT. V was shortened by 5 bases and J by 6 bases, with 11 bases between the two germline ends. The CDR3 covers 13 residues. CDR3 sequence reads: CASSGGLSNEQFF. The CDR3 DNA sequence: TGTGCCAGCAGTGGGGGACTGTCCAATGAGCAGTTCTTC.

This clone was recorded once. The chain has TRBV29-1 and TRBJ2-5, with 9 bases aligning to TRBD2. The CDR3 sequence is 14 residues long. CDR1 SQVTM and CDR2 ANQGSEA come from the germline V gene. Unmatched junction bases numbered 5, after V lost 5 bases and J lost 1 base. The CDR3 coding sequence is TGCAGCGTTCCAGGGACTAGCTCCCAAGAGACCCAGTACTTC. Its protein product is CSVPGTSSQETQYF.

The chain employs TRBV5-4 and TRBJ1-1, with TRBD1 as a possible D gene (6 bases). This CDR3 comprises 15 residues. Between the trimmed V and J ends, which lost 0 bases and 0 bases, there was a span of 9 bases. The germline gives CDR1 SGHNT, CDR2 YYREEE (reference sequence). The CDR3 loop reads CASSLGGRMNTEAFF. In DNA form, the CDR3 reads TGTGCCAGCAGCTTGGGGGGGCGCATGAACACTGAAGCTTTCTTT.